These 25 T cell receptor beta chains originate from one sample sequenced in a study of blood T cell repertoires in COVID-19. This table comes from immunoSEQ multiplex PCR, and its TCRdb copy is limited to in-frame clones, with some not included. The repertoire holds 140,000 to 150,000 clones, with roughly 76% as singletons. The sample consisted of peripheral blood. Source of these receptors: a human donor with acute or convalescent COVID-19. The donor label of this sample is uncertain.

CDR3 amino acids: CASSEKERPQETQYF. The CDR3 DNA is TGTGCCAGCAGCGAAAAGGAGAGGCCCCAAGAGACCCAGTACTTC. The rearrangement uses TRBV5-6 and TRBJ2-5, with unresolved D. Germline V gives CDR1 SGHDT, CDR2 YYEEEE. The CDR3 totals 15 residues. Trimming took off 4 bases at V and 1 base at J, with 14 bases between the two ends. Drawing the rest from reference TRBV5-6 and TRBJ2-5, the complete variable domain is DAGVTQSPTHLIKTRGQQVTLRCSPKSGHDTVSWYQQALGQGPQFIFQYYEEEERQRGNFPDRFSGHQFPNYSSELNVNALLLGDSALYLCASSEKERPQETQYFGPGTRLLVL.

V is TRBV6-6 and J is TRBJ1-1; 8 nucleotides match TRBD1. The CDR3 totals 16 residues. The V gene's germline CDR1 is MNHNY and CDR2 SVGAGI (reference sequence). Unmatched junction bases numbered 14, after V lost 6 bases and J lost 5 bases. The chain's CDR3 is CASSPRGQALRTEAFF. CDR3 DNA sequence: TGTGCCAGCAGCCCCAGGGGACAGGCGCTGAGAACTGAAGCTTTCTTT.

This clone has just one count. The chain is built from TRBV2 and TRBJ1-5; perhaps TRBD1 as D (5 bases). The germline V gene encodes CDR1 SNHLY and CDR2 FYNNEI. CDR3 size: 15 residues. V was clipped by 6 bases and J by 3 bases, with 15 bases between them. The CDR3 nucleotides read TGTGCCAGCAGCGAAACTCGACAGATCAATCAGCCCCAGCATTTT. This translates into CASSETRQINQPQHF.

CDR3 protein: CASSLRSNSPLHF. For the CDR3, the DNA is TGTGCCAGCAGTTTAAGGAGCAATTCACCCCTCCACTTT. V usage is TRBV12-3 or TRBV12-4 and J usage is TRBJ1-6; no clear D gene. Trimming removed 2 bases from V and 7 bases from J, with 6 bases in between. The CDR3 totals 13 residues.

This clone was seen more than once but under ten times. This chain connects TRBV4-2 to TRBJ1-2; the match to TRBD1 covers 8 bases. CDR1 LGHNA and CDR2 YNFKEQ come from the germline V gene. The CDR3 spans 14 residues. With V trimmed by 3 bases and J by 3 bases, 3 bases remained unmatched. In DNA form, the CDR3 reads TGTGCCAGCAGCCACGGACAGGGAGACTATGGCTACACCTTC. Its protein is CASSHGQGDYGYTF.

This clone was detected only once. The chain employs TRBV30 and TRBJ2-4; 12 bases are shared with TRBD2. Germline V gene sequence: CDR1 GTSNPN, CDR2 SVGIG (reference sequence). The CDR3 runs to 18 residues. After removal of 0 bases from V and 7 bases from J, the junction contained 13 bases not matched to a gene. The CDR3 nucleotides read TGTGCCTGGAGTGTATTCACTAGCGGGGGGCCCTTAGGCAACATTCAGTACTTC. This sequence encodes CAWSVFTSGGPLGNIQYF.

The V gene is TRBV18, the J gene TRBJ2-7; 10 bases map to TRBD1. Unmatched junction bases numbered 5, after V lost 3 bases and J lost 0 bases. The CDR3 has 16 amino acids. The V gene's germline CDR1 is KGHSH and CDR2 LQKENI. The CDR3 loop reads CASSPSGQGPSYEQYF. CDR3 DNA sequence: TGTGCCAGCTCACCCTCGGGACAGGGGCCCTCCTACGAGCAGTACTTC.

The chain employs TRBV4-1 and TRBJ2-1; 11 bases agree with TRBD2. The CDR3 is 16 amino acids. J gave up 3 bases and V 4 bases, and 5 bases lay outside the gene matches. The germline V gene has CDR1 MGHRA and CDR2 YSYEKL. The CDR3 is CASSRGGLADYNEQFF. The CDR3 DNA is TGCGCCAGCAGCCGGGGGGGACTAGCGGACTACAATGAGCAGTTCTTC.

The chain carries TRBV18 and TRBJ2-1, with D possibly being TRBD2 (5 bases). This CDR3 is built from 14 residues. Germline V gene data show CDR1 as KGHSH and CDR2 as LQKENI. The germline V and J ends were trimmed by 6 bases and 4 bases, with 13 bases remaining between them. CDR3 bases: TGTGCCAGCTCTTATGGGTTAGCGTACAATGAGCAGTTCTTC. It encodes CASSYGLAYNEQFF.

The V call is TRBV18, the J call TRBJ1-3, with 7 bases identical to TRBD1. Trimming cost V 1 base and J 1 base; bases outside gene matches: 10. CDR1 is KGHSH and CDR2 is LQKENI in the germline V gene. This CDR3 contains 18 residues. The CDR3 DNA reads as TGTGCCAGCTCACCACTCCGCGGACAGGCAATTTCTGGAAACACCATATATTTT. It yields the protein CASSPLRGQAISGNTIYF. Full variable domain (missing parts from reference TRBV18 and TRBJ1-3): NAGVMQNPRHLVRRRGQEARLRCSPMKGHSHVYWYRQLPEEGLKFMVYLQKENIIDESGMPKERFSAEFPKEGPSILRIQQVVRGDSAAYFCASSPLRGQAISGNTIYFGEGSWLTVV.

This clone has only a few counts. This rearrangement joins TRBV2 to TRBJ2-1; 7 bases align to TRBD1. The J segment lost 7 bases and the V segment lost 8 bases, leaving 14 bases of the junction unmatched. The CDR3 has 15 residues. CDR1 is SNHLY and CDR2 is FYNNEI in the germline V gene. CDR3: CASGRQGIMQNEQFF. As DNA, the CDR3 is TGTGCCAGCGGAAGACAGGGTATCATGCAGAATGAGCAGTTCTTC. The full variable domain, in which reference TRBV2 and TRBJ2-1 provide the parts outside the CDR3, is EPEVTQTPSHQVTQMGQEVILRCVPISNHLYFYWYRQILGQKVEFLVSFYNNEISEKSEIFDDQFSVERPDGSNFTLKIRSTKLEDSAMYFCASGRQGIMQNEQFFGPGTRLTVL.

The J gene is TRBJ2-2, the V gene TRBV5-1; tentatively, D is TRBD2 (6 bases). V was clipped by 0 bases and J by 4 bases, with 13 bases between them. This CDR3 has 16 residues. Germline assignment: CDR1 SGHRS and CDR2 YFSETQ. The CDR3 coding sequence is TGCGCCAGCAGCTTGGGGAGGGAAGTTGGCACCGGGGAGCTGTTTTTT. Protein sequence: CASSLGREVGTGELFF.

The rearrangement joins TRBV24-1 to TRBJ2-1, with D perhaps TRBD2 (7 bases). The CDR3 is made up of 16 amino acids. The V and J ends lost 9 bases and 0 bases respectively, with 17 bases between them. Germline V gene sequence: CDR1 KGHDR, CDR2 SFDVKD. The CDR3 loop is CATPTGGGCSYNEQFF. The CDR3 bases are TGTGCCACCCCCACCGGCGGGGGCTGCTCCTACAATGAGCAGTTCTTC.

This clone came up a few times. The V and J genes are TRBV29-1 and TRBJ1-6, with D possibly matching TRBD1 (5 bases). This CDR3 has 13 residues. The germline V gene has CDR1 SQVTM and CDR2 ANQGSEA. Trimming stripped 4 bases from V and 5 bases from J, with 9 bases between. The CDR3 sequence is CSVAWGDNSPLHF. CDR3 DNA sequence: TGCAGCGTTGCGTGGGGGGATAATTCACCCCTCCACTTT. Drawing the rest from reference TRBV29-1 and TRBJ1-6, the complete variable domain is SAVISQKPSRDICQRGTSLTIQCQVDSQVTMMFWYRQQPGQSLTLIATANQGSEATYESGFVIDKFPISRPNLTFSTLTVSNMSPEDSSIYLCSVAWGDNSPLHFGNGTRLTVT.

This clone was observed a handful of times. V and J are TRBV6-1 and TRBJ1-2; 7 positions agree with TRBD1. V lost 2 bases and J lost 4; bases outside the gene matches: 1. The CDR3 totals 13 residues. CDR1 is MNHNS, CDR2 SASEGT, per germline. CDR3 loop: CASSETGAYGYTF. In DNA form, the CDR3 reads TGTGCCAGCAGTGAAACAGGGGCCTATGGCTACACCTTC.

This clone was recorded only once. V is TRBV27 and J is TRBJ1-2; 9 bases line up with TRBD1. The CDR3 is 13 residues long. V dropped 4 bases and J dropped 6; count of bases not matched to a gene: 3. CDR1 is MNHEY, CDR2 SMNVEV, per germline (reference sequence). The CDR3 nucleotides are TGTGCCAGCAGTTACAGGGGGCGCGATGGCTACACCTTC. This sequence encodes CASSYRGRDGYTF.

This clone was found a few times. The chain uses TRBV29-1 and TRBJ1-2, with TRBD1 matching 8 bases. The CDR3 has 12 residues. Germline lookup yields CDR1 SQVTM and CDR2 ANQGSEA. Losses at the gene ends were 4 bases for V and 3 bases for J; bases not matched to a gene: 1. The CDR3 here is CSVGTGYYGYTF. The CDR3 DNA follows: TGCAGCGTTGGGACAGGGTACTATGGCTACACCTTC. The full variable domain, completed using reference TRBV29-1 and TRBJ1-2, is SAVISQKPSRDICQRGTSLTIQCQVDSQVTMMFWYRQQPGQSLTLIATANQGSEATYESGFVIDKFPISRPNLTFSTLTVSNMSPEDSSIYLCSVGTGYYGYTFGSGTRLTVV.

The genes are TRBV14 and TRBJ1-2; TRBD1 aligns across 8 bases. Trimming at V came to 4 bases and at J to 0 bases, leaving 7 bases not matched to a gene. Germline loops: CDR1 SGHDN, CDR2 FVKESK. This CDR3 has 16 residues. This CDR3 reads CASSPTGAQANYGYTF. The CDR3 DNA follows: TGTGCCAGCAGCCCGACAGGGGCCCAAGCTAACTATGGCTACACCTTC.

The CDR3 coding sequence is TGTGCCAGCAGCCAGGATAGGAACTATGGCTACACCTTC. It specifies CASSQDRNYGYTF. V gene TRBV7-9 combines with J gene TRBJ1-2; D ambiguous. V lost 5 bases, J lost 2 bases, and 9 bases lay in between. Per the germline V gene, CDR1 is SEHNR and CDR2 is FQNEAQ (reference sequence). The CDR3 consists of 13 residues.

This chain joins TRBV7-2 and TRBJ2-3; D call uncertain. CDR1 SGHTA and CDR2 FQGNSA come from the germline V gene. The CDR3 covers 15 residues. V shed 2 bases and J shed 0 bases, with 9 bases lying between them. The CDR3 DNA follows: TGTGCCAGCAGCTTACAGGCCGCTAGCACAGATACGCAGTATTTT. It translates to CASSLQAASTDTQYF. Combining the CDR3 with reference TRBV7-2 and TRBJ2-3 gives the whole variable domain GAGVSQSPSNKVTEKGKDVELRCDPISGHTALYWYRQSLGQGLEFLIYFQGNSAPDKSGLPSDRFSAERTGGSVSTLTIQRTQQEDSAVYLCASSLQAASTDTQYFGPGTRLTVL.

V gene TRBV19 combines with J gene TRBJ1-1, with D possibly matching TRBD1 (5 bases). CDR1 is LNHDA and CDR2 is SQIVND in the germline V gene (reference sequence). This CDR3 has 15 residues. The ends were cut back, 6 bases at V and 1 base at J, with 15 bases in the middle. DNA for the CDR3: TGTGCCAGTAGAAGGGGCAGGGAGGGGAACACTGAAGCTTTCTTT. Translating gives CASRRGREGNTEAFF.

This clone was detected a few times. V gene TRBV6-5 combines with J gene TRBJ2-7, with 8 positions matching TRBD1. The CDR3 covers 15 residues. Germline lookup yields CDR1 MNHEY and CDR2 SVGAGI. V was pared by 0 bases and J by 6 bases, with 7 bases of the junction left unmatched. CDR3 loop: CASSYSRTGLSEQYF. CDR3 DNA: TGTGCCAGCAGTTACTCAAGGACAGGGTTGAGCGAGCAGTACTTC.

The chain joins TRBV7-3 to TRBJ2-5; tentatively, D is TRBD2 (5 bases). Trimming stripped 1 base from V and 5 bases from J, with 11 bases between. Germline CDR1 reads SGHTA; CDR2 reads FQGTGA. There are 14 residues in the CDR3. The CDR3 region is CASSLNSRGETQYF. The CDR3 region has the DNA TGTGCCAGCAGCTTAAATAGTCGGGGTGAGACCCAGTACTTC.

The chain recombines TRBV9 with TRBJ2-3, with a tentative D call TRBD2 (7 bases). Trimming removed 0 bases at V and 6 bases at J, with 14 bases between. The CDR3 spans 15 residues. CDR1 and CDR2 (germline): SGDLS, YYNGEE. CDR3 nucleotides: TGTGCCAGCAGCGTAGAGGAGGGGGGGCAGGATACGCAGTATTTT. Translation gives CASSVEEGGQDTQYF.

There are a few counts of this clone. The CDR3 loop is CASSPGGGGLTEAFF. CDR3 DNA sequence: TGTGCCAGCAGCCCAGGAGGAGGGGGCCTCACTGAAGCTTTCTTT. The chain couples TRBV9 to TRBJ1-1; TRBD1 agrees at 7 bases. The germline V gene encodes CDR1 SGDLS and CDR2 YYNGEE. Losses at the gene ends were 4 bases for V and 4 bases for J; bases not matched to a gene: 10. CDR3 length: 15 residues.